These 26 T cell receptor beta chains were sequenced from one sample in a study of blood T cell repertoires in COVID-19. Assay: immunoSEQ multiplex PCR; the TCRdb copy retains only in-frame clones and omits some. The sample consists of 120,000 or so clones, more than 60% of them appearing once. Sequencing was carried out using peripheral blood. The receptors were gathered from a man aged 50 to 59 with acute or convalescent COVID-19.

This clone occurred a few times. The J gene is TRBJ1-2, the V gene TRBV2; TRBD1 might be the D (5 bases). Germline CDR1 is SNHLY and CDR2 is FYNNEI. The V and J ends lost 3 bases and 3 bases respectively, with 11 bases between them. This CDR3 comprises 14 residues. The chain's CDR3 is CASSDPGKYYGYTF. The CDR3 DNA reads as TGTGCCAGCAGTGATCCAGGGAAATACTATGGCTACACCTTC. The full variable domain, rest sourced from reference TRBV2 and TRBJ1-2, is EPEVTQTPSHQVTQMGQEVILRCVPISNHLYFYWYRQILGQKVEFLVSFYNNEISEKSEIFDDQFSVERPDGSNFTLKIRSTKLEDSAMYFCASSDPGKYYGYTFGSGTRLTVV.

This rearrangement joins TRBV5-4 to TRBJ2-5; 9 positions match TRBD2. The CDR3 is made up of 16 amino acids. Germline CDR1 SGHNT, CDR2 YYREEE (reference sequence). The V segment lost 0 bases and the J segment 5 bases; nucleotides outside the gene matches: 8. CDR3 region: CASSLAPSGRSETQYF. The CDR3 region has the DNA TGTGCCAGCAGCTTGGCTCCGAGCGGGAGGAGTGAGACCCAGTACTTC.

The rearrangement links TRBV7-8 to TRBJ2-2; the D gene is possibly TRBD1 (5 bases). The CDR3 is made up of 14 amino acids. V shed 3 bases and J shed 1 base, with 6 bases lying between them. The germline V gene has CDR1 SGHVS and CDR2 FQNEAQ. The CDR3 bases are TGTGCCAGCAGCTTGGGGCTGAACACCGGGGAGCTGTTTTTT. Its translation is CASSLGLNTGELFF. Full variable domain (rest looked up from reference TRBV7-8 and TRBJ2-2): GAGVSQSPRYKVAKRGQDVALRCDPISGHVSLFWYQQALGQGPEFLTYFQNEAQLDKSGLPSDRFFAERPEGSVSTLKIQRTQQEDSAVYLCASSLGLNTGELFFGEGSRLTVL.

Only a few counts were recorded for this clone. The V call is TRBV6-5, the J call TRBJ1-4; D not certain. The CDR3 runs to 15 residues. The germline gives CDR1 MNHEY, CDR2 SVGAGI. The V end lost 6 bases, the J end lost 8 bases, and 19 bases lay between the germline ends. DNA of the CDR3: TGTGCCAGCAGGCGGGTGGCCCTCTTTGGGGAAAAACTGTTTTTT. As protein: CASRRVALFGEKLFF.

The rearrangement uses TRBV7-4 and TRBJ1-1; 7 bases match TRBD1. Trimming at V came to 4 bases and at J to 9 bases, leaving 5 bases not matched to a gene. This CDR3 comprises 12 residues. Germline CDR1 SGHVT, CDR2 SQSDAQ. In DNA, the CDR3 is TGTGCCAGCAGCTCCCCGGGACAGCAAGCTTTCTTT. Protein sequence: CASSSPGQQAFF.

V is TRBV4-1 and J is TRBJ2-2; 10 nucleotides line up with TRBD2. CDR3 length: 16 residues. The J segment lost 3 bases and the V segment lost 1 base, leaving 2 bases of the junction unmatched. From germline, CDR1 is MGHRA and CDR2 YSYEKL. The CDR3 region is CASSQGTSGYTGELFF. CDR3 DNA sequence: TGCGCCAGCAGCCAAGGGACTAGCGGTTACACCGGGGAGCTGTTTTTT.

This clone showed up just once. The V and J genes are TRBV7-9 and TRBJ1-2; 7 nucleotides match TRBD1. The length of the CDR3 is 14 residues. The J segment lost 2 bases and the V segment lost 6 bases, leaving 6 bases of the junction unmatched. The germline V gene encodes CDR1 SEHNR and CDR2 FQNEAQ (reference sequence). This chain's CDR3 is CASSYSTGNYGYTF. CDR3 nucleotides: TGTGCCAGCAGTTATTCGACAGGGAACTATGGCTACACCTTC.

The CDR3 here is CAMTGGLRSGANVLTF. CDR3 sequence (DNA): TGTGCCATGACAGGGGGTCTACGCTCTGGGGCCAACGTCCTGACTTTC. V and J are TRBV10-3 and TRBJ2-6; 9 bases align to TRBD1. This CDR3 has 16 residues. V dropped 9 bases and J dropped 0; count of bases not matched to a gene: 6. Germline CDR1 and CDR2: ENHRY and SYGVKD.

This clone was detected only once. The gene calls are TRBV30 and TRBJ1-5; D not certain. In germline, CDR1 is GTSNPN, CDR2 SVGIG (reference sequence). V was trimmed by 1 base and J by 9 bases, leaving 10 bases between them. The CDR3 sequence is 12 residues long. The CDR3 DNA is TGTGCCTGGAGTGACCCGGGTTGGCCCCAGCATTTT. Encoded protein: CAWSDPGWPQHF. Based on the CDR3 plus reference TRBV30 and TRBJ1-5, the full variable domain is SQTIHQWPATLVQPVGSPLSLECTVEGTSNPNLYWYRQAAGRGLQLLFYSVGIGQISSEVPQNLSASRPQDRQFILSSKKLLLSDSGFYLCAWSDPGWPQHFGDGTRLSIL.

CDR3 sequence reads: CASSEEGRGETQYF. Written as DNA, the CDR3 is TGTGCCAGCAGTGAGGAGGGGAGGGGAGAGACCCAGTACTTC. The chain recombines TRBV6-1 with TRBJ2-5, with 7 positions matching TRBD2. The V gene's germline CDR1 is MNHNS and CDR2 SASEGT. The ends lost 3 bases at V and 4 bases at J; junction bases unmatched: 5. This CDR3 has 14 residues.

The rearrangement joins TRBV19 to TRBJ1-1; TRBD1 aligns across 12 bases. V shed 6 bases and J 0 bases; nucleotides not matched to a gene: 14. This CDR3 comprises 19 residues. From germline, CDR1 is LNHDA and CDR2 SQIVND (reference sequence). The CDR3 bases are TGTGCCAGTAGAATCGCCGGGACAGGGGGCGCGGCCGTGAACACTGAAGCTTTCTTT. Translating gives CASRIAGTGGAAVNTEAFF.

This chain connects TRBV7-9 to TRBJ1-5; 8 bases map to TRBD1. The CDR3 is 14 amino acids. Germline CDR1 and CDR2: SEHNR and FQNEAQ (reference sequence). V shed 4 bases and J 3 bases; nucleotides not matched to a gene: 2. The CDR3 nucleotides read TGTGCCAGCAGCTCGGACAGGGTCAATCAGCCCCAGCATTTT. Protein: CASSSDRVNQPQHF.

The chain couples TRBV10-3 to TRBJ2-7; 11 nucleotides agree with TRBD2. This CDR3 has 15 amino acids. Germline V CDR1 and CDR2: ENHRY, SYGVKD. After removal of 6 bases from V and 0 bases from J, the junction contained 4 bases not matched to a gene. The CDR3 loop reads CAISSTSGGSYEQYF. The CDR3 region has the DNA TGTGCCATCAGCTCTACTAGCGGGGGCTCCTACGAGCAGTACTTC.

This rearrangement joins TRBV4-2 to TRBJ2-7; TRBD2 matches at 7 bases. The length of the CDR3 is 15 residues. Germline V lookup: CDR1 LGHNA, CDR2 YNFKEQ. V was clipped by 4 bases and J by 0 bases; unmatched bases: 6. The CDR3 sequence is CASSPAGGSSYEQYF. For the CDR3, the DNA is TGTGCCAGCAGCCCCGCGGGCGGGAGCTCCTACGAGCAGTACTTC.

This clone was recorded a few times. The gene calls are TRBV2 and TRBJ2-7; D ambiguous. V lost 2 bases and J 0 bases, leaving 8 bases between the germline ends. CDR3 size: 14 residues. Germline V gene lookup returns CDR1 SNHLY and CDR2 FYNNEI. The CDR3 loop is CASSETYVSYEQYF. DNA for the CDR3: TGTGCCAGCAGTGAAACCTACGTCTCCTACGAGCAGTACTTC. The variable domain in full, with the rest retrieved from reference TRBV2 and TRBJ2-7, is EPEVTQTPSHQVTQMGQEVILRCVPISNHLYFYWYRQILGQKVEFLVSFYNNEISEKSEIFDDQFSVERPDGSNFTLKIRSTKLEDSAMYFCASSETYVSYEQYFGPGTRLTVT.

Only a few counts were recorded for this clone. CDR3 residues: CATSRDPGGRQPQHF. For the CDR3, the DNA is TGTGCCACCAGCAGAGATCCGGGGGGCCGGCAGCCCCAGCATTTT. The chain couples TRBV15 to TRBJ1-5; D possibly corresponds to TRBD1 (6 bases). CDR3 length equals 15 residues. CDR1 LNHNV and CDR2 YYDKDF come from the germline V gene (reference sequence). Trimming took 0 bases from V and 7 from J, leaving 13 bases between them.

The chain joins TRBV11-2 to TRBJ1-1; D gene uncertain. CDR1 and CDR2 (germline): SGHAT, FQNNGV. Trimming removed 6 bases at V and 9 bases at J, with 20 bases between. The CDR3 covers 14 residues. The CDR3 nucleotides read TGTGCCAGCAGGATAACGGGTCCCCATCGGAAAGCTTTCTTT. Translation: CASRITGPHRKAFF.

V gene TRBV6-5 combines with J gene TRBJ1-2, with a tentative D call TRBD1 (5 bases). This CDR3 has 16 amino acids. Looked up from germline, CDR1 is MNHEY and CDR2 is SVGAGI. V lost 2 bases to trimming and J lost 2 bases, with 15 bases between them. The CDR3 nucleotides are TGTGCCAGCAGTTACACGCCACGACAGCCAAACTATGGCTACACCTTC. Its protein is CASSYTPRQPNYGYTF.

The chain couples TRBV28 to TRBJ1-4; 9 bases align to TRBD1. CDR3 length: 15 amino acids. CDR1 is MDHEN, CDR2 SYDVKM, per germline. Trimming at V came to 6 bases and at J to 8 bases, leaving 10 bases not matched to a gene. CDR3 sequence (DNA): TGTGCCAGCAGCCCCAGCGGGACAGGGTTCGAAAAACTGTTTTTT. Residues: CASSPSGTGFEKLFF.

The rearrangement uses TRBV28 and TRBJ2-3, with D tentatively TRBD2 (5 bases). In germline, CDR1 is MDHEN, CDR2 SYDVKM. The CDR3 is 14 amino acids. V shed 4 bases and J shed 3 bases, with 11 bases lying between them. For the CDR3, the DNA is TGTGCCAGCAGTTACCGAGGACTGACAGATACGCAGTATTTT. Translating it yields CASSYRGLTDTQYF.

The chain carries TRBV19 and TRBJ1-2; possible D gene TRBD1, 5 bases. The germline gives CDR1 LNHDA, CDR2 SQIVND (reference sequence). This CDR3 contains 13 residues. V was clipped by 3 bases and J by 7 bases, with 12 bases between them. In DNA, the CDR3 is TGTGCCAGTAGTATCGCCAGGGAAGGTGGCTACACCTTC. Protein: CASSIAREGGYTF.

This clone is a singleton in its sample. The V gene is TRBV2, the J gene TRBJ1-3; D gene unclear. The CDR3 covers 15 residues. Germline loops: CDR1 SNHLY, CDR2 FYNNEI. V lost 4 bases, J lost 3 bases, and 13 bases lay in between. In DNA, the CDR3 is TGTGCCAGCAGTGGCTACGTCGAGCTTGGAAACACCATATATTTT. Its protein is CASSGYVELGNTIYF. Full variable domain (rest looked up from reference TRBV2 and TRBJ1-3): EPEVTQTPSHQVTQMGQEVILRCVPISNHLYFYWYRQILGQKVEFLVSFYNNEISEKSEIFDDQFSVERPDGSNFTLKIRSTKLEDSAMYFCASSGYVELGNTIYFGEGSWLTVV.

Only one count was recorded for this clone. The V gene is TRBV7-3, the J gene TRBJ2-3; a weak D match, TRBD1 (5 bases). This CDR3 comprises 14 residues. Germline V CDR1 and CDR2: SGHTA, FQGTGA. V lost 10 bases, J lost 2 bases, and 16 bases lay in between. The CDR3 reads CAIMGLESTDTQYF. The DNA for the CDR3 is TGTGCCATTATGGGGCTAGAATCCACAGATACGCAGTATTTT.

CDR3 coding DNA: TGTGCCAGCAGCTTTTCGTCTAGCGGGGGCCTAACCTACAATGAGCAGTTCTTC. Its translation: CASSFSSSGGLTYNEQFF. The chain combines TRBV11-2 with TRBJ2-1; 10 nucleotides align to TRBD2. Germline assignment: CDR1 SGHAT and CDR2 FQNNGV. The junction had 10 bases not matched to a gene; V was cut back by 3 bases and J by 2 bases. CDR3 length: 18 amino acids.

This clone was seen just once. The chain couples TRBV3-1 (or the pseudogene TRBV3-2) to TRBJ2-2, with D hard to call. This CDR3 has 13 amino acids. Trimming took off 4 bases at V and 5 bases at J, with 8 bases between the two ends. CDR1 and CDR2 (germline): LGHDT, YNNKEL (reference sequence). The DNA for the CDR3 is TGTGCCAGCAGCCCCCTCGGTACCGGGGAGCTGTTTTTT. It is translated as CASSPLGTGELFF.

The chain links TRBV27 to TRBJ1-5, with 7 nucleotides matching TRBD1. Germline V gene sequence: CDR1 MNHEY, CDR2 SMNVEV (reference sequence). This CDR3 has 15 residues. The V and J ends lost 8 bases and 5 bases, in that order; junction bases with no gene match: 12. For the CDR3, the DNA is TGTGCCAGCCGACTTTCGACAGGGAGCTATCAGCCCCAGCATTTT. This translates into CASRLSTGSYQPQHF.